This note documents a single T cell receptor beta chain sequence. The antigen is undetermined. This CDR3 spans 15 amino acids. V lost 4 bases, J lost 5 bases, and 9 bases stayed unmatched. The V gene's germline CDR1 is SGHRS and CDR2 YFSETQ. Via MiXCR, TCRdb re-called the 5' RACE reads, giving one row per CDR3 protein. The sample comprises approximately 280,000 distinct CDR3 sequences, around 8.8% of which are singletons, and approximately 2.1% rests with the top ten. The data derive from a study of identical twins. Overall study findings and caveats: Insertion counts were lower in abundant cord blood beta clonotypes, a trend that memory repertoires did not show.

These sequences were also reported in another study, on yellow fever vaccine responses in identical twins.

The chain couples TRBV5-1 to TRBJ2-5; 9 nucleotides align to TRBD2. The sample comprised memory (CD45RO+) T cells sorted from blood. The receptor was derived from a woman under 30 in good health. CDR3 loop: CASSDRGLAAETQYF. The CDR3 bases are TGCGCCAGCAGCGACCGGGGACTAGCAGCCGAGACCCAGTACTTC.